This T cell receptor beta chain was found in a study of shared clonotypes between healthy human individuals. This CDR3 region has 13 residues. From germline, CDR1 is MNHEY and CDR2 SMNVEV (reference sequence). The V end lost 8 bases, the J end lost 5 bases, and 15 bases lay between the germline ends. As originally analysed: Junction-only sequences produced by ImmunoSEQ had no quality scores, so filtering differed. The table came from immunoSEQ multiplex PCR; TCRdb's copy has only in-frame clones and leaves some out. That table supplies the V and J calls and clone size; D and trimming were determined from the DNA. The sample consists of about 2.1 million clones, more than 85% of them appearing once. CD8 cells regarded as naive lacked CD45RO, were positively chosen for CCR7, and omitted terminally differentiated effector memory CD45RA+ cells. There were no recent acute infections or vaccinations among the donors, who were healthy HIV-negative adults.

This clone was counted once. The specimen sequenced was naive CD8+ T cells from PBMCs. The chain carries TRBV27 and TRBJ2-5; D unresolved. The receptor's source is a man aged 18 to 29 in good health. Some clones in this sample may be carry-over from other donors' samples. CDR3 nucleotides: TGTGCCAGCGCCGTATGGGATGGGGAGACCCAGTACTTC. Translating gives CASAVWDGETQYF.